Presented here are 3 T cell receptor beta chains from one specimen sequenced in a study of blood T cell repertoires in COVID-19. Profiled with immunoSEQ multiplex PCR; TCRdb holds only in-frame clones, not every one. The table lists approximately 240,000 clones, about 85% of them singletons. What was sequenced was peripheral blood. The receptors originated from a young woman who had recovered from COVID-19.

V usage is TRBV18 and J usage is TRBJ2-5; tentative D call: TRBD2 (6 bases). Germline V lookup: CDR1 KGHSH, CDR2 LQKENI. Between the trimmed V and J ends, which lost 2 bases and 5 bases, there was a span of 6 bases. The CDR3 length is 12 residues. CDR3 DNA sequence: TGTGCCAGCTCACCAGGGAGGGAGACCCAGTACTTC. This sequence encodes CASSPGRETQYF.

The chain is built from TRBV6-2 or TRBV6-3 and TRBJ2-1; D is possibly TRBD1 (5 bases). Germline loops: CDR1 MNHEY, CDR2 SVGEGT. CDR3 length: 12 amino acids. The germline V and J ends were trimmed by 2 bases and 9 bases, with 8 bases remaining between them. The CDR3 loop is CASSYSRGEQFF. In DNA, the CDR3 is TGTGCCAGCAGTTACAGTAGGGGTGAGCAGTTCTTC.

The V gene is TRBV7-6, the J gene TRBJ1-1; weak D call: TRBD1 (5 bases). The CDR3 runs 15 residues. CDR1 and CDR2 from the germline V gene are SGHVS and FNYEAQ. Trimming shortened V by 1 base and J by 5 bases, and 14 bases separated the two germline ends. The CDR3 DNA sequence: TGTGCCAGCAGCTTAGATAGCAGCGGGGGGACTGAAGCTTTCTTT. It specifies CASSLDSSGGTEAFF.